The present T cell receptor beta chain was sequenced within a study of cytomegalovirus exposure and HLA in healthy donors. The study's findings and limits: Among TCR sequences, most were rare, though some public TCRs appeared in many donors. Being productive about 90% or about 30% of the time was typical of most TCR beta V segments in an earlier analysis. In presence/absence analyses, roughly uniform sequencing depth across donors was assumed.

Trimming left V 4 bases short and J 6 bases short, with 8 bases between. The CDR3 is 12 amino acids. Germline lookup yields CDR1 SGHRS and CDR2 YFSETQ. Details on this clone: Its antigen remains unidentified.

The PCR was carried out with 60 Vbeta primers and 13 Jbeta primers. Measured with immunoSEQ multiplex PCR; TCRdb has only the in-frame clones, and not every one. This repertoire shows about 120,000 clones, approximately 87% found once; its top ten account for 20%. The specimen was PBMCs. The gene calls are TRBV5-1 and TRBJ2-1; D is unresolved. The clonotype originates from a man aged 18 to 30 in good health and CMV-seropositive. Written as DNA, the CDR3 is TGCGCCAGCAGCCTCCTCCGCAATGAGCAGTTCTTC. Its protein is CASSLLRNEQFF. Full variable domain (remainder filled in from reference TRBV5-1 and TRBJ2-1): KAGVTQTPRYLIKTRGQQVTLSCSPISGHRSVSWYQQTPGQGLQFLFEYFSETQRNKGNFPGRFSGRQFSNSRSEMNVSTLELGDSALYLCASSLLRNEQFFGPGTRLTVL.